One and the same sample provided the 9 T cell receptor beta chains below, sequenced in a study of radiotherapy plus CTLA-4 blockade in lung cancer. Sequencing was performed with immunoSEQ multiplex PCR; in TCRdb, only in-frame clones are kept and a portion is missing. Altogether 15,000 to 20,000 clones are present, about 84% being singletons, with the ten largest covering less than 25%. Sequences were derived from peripheral blood, sampled from a patient treated with radiotherapy plus ipilimumab. These receptors came from a human donor with non-small cell lung cancer whose response to radiotherapy plus ipilimumab could not be evaluated.

The CDR3 DNA sequence: TGTGCCAGCAGCCAGGGACTAGCGGGAGTAATGGGGGAGACCCAGTACTTC. It specifies CASSQGLAGVMGETQYF. The gene calls are TRBV5-8 and TRBJ2-5; TRBD2 matches 14 bases. The CDR3 length is 17 residues. The V gene's germline CDR1 is SGHTS and CDR2 YDEGEE. The junction had 10 bases not matched to a gene; V was cut back by 4 bases and J by 5 bases. The full variable domain, with the rest looked up from reference TRBV5-8 and TRBJ2-5, is EAGVTQSPTHLIKTRGQQATLRCSPISGHTSVYWYQQALGLGLQFLLWYDEGEERNRGNFPPRFSGRQFPNYSSELNVNALELEDSALYLCASSQGLAGVMGETQYFGPGTRLLVL.

The CDR3 here is CASSGGLAGGCQGEDTQYF. CDR3 in DNA: TGTGCCAGCAGTGGGGGACTAGCGGGAGGGTGCCAGGGGGAGGATACGCAGTATTTT. The V gene is TRBV27, the J gene TRBJ2-3, with 16 bases that match TRBD2. Germline CDR1 is MNHEY and CDR2 is SMNVEV (reference sequence). The CDR3 extends over 19 amino acids. The junction had 14 bases not matched to a gene; V was cut back by 5 bases and J by 6 bases.

This chain connects TRBV7-3 to TRBJ2-7, with TRBD2 identical over 7 bases. CDR1 and CDR2 from the germline V gene are SGHTA and FQGTGA. J was trimmed by 0 bases and V by 2 bases; bases with no gene match: 4. The CDR3 has 15 amino acids. The CDR3, as DNA: TGTGCCAGCAGCTTAGACGGCGGGGGCTCCTACGAGCAGTACTTC. Translated: CASSLDGGGSYEQYF.

The chain is built from TRBV19 and TRBJ2-5; D is perhaps TRBD1 (6 bases). V was trimmed by 6 bases and J by 4 bases, leaving 18 bases between them. The CDR3 has 15 residues. Germline V gives CDR1 LNHDA, CDR2 SQIVND (reference sequence). The CDR3 DNA is TGTGCCAGTAGAGCCAACAGGGTTATAGGAGAGACCCAGTACTTC. The encoded protein is CASRANRVIGETQYF.

A single count supports this clone. The V gene is TRBV27, the J gene TRBJ2-7; TRBD1 is a possible D gene (6 bases). Germline V gene sequence: CDR1 MNHEY, CDR2 SMNVEV (reference sequence). Deletions cut 3 bases from V and 4 bases from J, with 19 bases between. The CDR3 is 16 amino acids. The CDR3 is CASSFYSAGAGYEQYF. In DNA form, the CDR3 reads TGTGCCAGCAGTTTTTACTCGGCAGGGGCGGGTTACGAGCAGTACTTC.

The chain joins TRBV19 to TRBJ2-1; 13 positions agree with TRBD2. Germline values: CDR1 LNHDA, CDR2 SQIVND (reference sequence). V shed 5 bases and J 0 bases; nucleotides not matched to a gene: 4. The CDR3 has 17 amino acids. The DNA of the CDR3 is TGTGCCAGTAGTCCGCGGACTAGCGGGAGCTCCTACAATGAGCAGTTCTTC. This gives the protein CASSPRTSGSSYNEQFF.

V usage is TRBV5-4 and J usage is TRBJ1-2; 10 bases agree with TRBD1. The CDR3 runs to 14 residues. After removal of 4 bases from V and 4 bases from J, the junction contained 4 bases not matched to a gene. Germline-derived CDR1 and CDR2 are SGHNT and YYREEE (reference sequence). The CDR3 spells CASSRQGASYGYTF. The CDR3 nucleotides are TGTGCCAGCAGCCGACAGGGGGCAAGCTATGGCTACACCTTC.

This chain uses TRBV2 with TRBJ2-1; 9 nucleotides line up with TRBD1. Germline lookup yields CDR1 SNHLY and CDR2 FYNNEI. The CDR3 spans 15 residues. With V trimmed by 7 bases and J by 10 bases, 14 bases remained unmatched. CDR3 sequence: CASTQSQGASFEQFF. CDR3 sequence (DNA): TGTGCCAGCACCCAATCACAGGGGGCGAGTTTCGAGCAGTTCTTC.

This rearrangement joins TRBV5-4 to TRBJ2-1; possible D gene TRBD1, 5 bases. The length of the CDR3 is 13 residues. Trimming shortened V by 5 bases and J by 2 bases, and 8 bases separated the two germline ends. Germline V gene lookup returns CDR1 SGHNT and CDR2 YYREEE (reference sequence). DNA for the CDR3: TGTGCCAGCAGGGACATACCCTACAATGAGCAGTTCTTC. It translates to CASRDIPYNEQFF. The variable domain in full, with the rest retrieved from reference TRBV5-4 and TRBJ2-1, is ETGVTQSPTHLIKTRGQQVTLRCSSQSGHNTVSWYQQALGQGPQFIFQYYREEENGRGNFPPRFSGLQFPNYSSELNVNALELDDSALYLCASRDIPYNEQFFGPGTRLTVL.